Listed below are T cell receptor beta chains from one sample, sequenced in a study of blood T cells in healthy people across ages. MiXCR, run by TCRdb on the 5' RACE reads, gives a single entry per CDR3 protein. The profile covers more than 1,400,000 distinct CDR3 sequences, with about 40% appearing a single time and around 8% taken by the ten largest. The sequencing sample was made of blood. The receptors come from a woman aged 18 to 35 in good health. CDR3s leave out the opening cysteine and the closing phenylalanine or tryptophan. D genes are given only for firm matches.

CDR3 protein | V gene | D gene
ASSYLGAKNIQY | TRBV11-2 | .
ATTLSGELF | TRBV24-1 | .
ASSLDAGGYT | TRBV7-9 | .
SAETGAETQY | TRBV20-1 | TRBD1
AISTSGGNPSYNEQF | TRBV10-3 | TRBD2
SVPRGSTPYEQY | TRBV29-1 | .
SAREVGRVNTGELF | TRBV20-1 | TRBD2
ASSGPTTTDTQY | TRBV2 | .
ASSRPEQGNEQF | TRBV12-3/TRBV12-4 | .
ASSQGPGNYGYT | TRBV3-1 | .
ASSPRSGTSKDNEQF | TRBV7-6 | TRBD2
ASSGDSKNIQY | TRBV12-3/TRBV12-4 | .
SGDANTEAF | TRBV29-1 | .
ASSLEAGGPGEQF | TRBV7-9 | TRBD2
SARELAEITDTQY | TRBV20-1 | TRBD2
SARVGTGGQNEQF | TRBV20-1 | TRBD1
ASSLSKVNDEQF | TRBV27 | .
ASSLVWDKSYEQY | TRBV7-2 | .
ASSQDNGADTQY | TRBV3-1 | .
ASSLPRGGSSVGTEAF | TRBV7-9 | .
ASSTTGVEAF | TRBV7-6 | TRBD1
ASSQGTIQETQY | TRBV5-1 | TRBD2
ASNSGTASGYT | TRBV28 | TRBD1
ASSKEGGLSTDTQY | TRBV7-2 | .
SARGDSQETQF | TRBV20-1 | TRBD1
ASSYSVHNEKLF | TRBV6-6 | .
ASSRDPYEQY | TRBV19 | .
ASSQDGTGGLETQF | TRBV4-1 | TRBD1
ASIVGYWDGYT | TRBV6-1 | .
ASSRGQHGVDIQY | TRBV18 | .
ASSYRGPYDNEQF | TRBV6-5 | .
ASSLEPGWAGYT | TRBV7-6 | .
ASSLTAGRGSPLH | TRBV7-2 | .
ASSLKGGAYGYT | TRBV27 | .
SAKQPSLGLAGEGGEQY | TRBV20-1 | TRBD2
ASYGHRKNEKLF | TRBV10-1 | .
ASKLRNTGELF | TRBV12-3/TRBV12-4 | .
ASSLGTPSAGELF | TRBV12-3/TRBV12-4 | .
ASSQLSGNEQF | TRBV3-1 | .
SARDRGRQETQY | TRBV20-1 | .
ATRLAGDLPHEQF | TRBV19 | TRBD2
SAKGDRDSQETQY | TRBV20-1 | .
AWSVMGNTQY | TRBV30 | .